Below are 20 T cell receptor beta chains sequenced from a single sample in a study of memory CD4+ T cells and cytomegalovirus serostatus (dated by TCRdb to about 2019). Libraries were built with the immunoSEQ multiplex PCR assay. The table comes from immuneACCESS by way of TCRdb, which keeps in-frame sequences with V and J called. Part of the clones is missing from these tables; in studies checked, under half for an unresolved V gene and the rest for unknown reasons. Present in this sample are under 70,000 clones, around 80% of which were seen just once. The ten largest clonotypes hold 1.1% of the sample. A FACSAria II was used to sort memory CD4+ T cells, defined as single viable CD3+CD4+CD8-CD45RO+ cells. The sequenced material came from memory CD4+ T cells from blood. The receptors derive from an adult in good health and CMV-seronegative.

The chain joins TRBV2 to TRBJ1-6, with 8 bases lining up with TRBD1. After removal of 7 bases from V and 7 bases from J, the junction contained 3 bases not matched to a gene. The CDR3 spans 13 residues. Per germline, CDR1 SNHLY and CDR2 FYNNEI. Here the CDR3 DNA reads TGTGCCAGCATGCGACAGGGGAATTCACCCCTCCACTTT. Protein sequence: CASMRQGNSPLHF.

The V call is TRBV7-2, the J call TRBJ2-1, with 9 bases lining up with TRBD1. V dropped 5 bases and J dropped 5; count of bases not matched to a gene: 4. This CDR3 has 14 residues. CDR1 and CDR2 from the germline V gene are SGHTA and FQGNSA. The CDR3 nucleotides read TGTGCCAGCAGCCCGGGACAGGGCCACAATGAGCAGTTCTTC. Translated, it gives CASSPGQGHNEQFF.

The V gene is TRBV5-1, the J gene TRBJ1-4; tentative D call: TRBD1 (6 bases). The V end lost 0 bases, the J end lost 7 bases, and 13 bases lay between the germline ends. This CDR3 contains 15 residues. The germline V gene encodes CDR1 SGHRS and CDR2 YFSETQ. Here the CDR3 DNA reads TGCGCCAGCAGCTTGGAGGGGGTAGTGGGTGAAAAACTGTTTTTT. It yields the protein CASSLEGVVGEKLFF.

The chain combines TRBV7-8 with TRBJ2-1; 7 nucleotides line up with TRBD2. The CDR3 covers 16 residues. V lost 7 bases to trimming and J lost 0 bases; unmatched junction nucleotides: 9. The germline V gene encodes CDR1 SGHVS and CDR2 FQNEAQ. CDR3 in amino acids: CASNNRGRGSYNEQFF. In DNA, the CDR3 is TGTGCCAGCAACAACCGGGGGAGGGGCTCCTACAATGAGCAGTTCTTC.

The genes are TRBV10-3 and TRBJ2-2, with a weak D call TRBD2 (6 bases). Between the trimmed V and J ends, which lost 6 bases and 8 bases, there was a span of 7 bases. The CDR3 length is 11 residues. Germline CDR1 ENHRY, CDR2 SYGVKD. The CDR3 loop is CAIRLAGELFF. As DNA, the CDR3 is TGTGCCATCAGACTAGCTGGGGAGCTGTTTTTT.

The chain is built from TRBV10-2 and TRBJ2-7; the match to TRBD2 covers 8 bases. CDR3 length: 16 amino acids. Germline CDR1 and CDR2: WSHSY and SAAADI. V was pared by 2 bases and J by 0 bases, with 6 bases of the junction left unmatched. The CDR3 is CASSEAPSGSSYEQYF. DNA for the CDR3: TGCGCCAGCAGTGAGGCCCCAAGCGGGAGCTCCTACGAGCAGTACTTC.

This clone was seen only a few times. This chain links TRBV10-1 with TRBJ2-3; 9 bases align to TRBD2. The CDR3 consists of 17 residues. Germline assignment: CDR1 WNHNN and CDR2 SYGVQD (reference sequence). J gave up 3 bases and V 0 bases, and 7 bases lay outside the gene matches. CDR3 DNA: TGCGCCAGCAGTGAGTCGGCGGGAGGGCCCAGAACAGATACGCAGTATTTT. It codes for CASSESAGGPRTDTQYF.

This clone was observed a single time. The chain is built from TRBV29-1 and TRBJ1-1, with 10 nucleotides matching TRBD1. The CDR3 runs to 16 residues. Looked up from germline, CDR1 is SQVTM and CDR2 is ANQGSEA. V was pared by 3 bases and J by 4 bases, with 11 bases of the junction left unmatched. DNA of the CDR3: TGCAGCGTTGAGGCCCGGGACAGGGGAAGAGCCACTGAAGCTTTCTTT. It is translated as CSVEARDRGRATEAFF.

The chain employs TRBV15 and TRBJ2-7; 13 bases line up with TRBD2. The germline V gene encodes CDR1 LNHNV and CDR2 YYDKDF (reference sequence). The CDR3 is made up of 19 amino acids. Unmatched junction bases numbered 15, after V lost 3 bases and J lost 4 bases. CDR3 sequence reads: CATSSLFPSPGLAGYEQYF. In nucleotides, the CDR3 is TGTGCCACCAGCAGCTTATTCCCCTCTCCGGGACTAGCGGGATACGAGCAGTACTTC.

Written as DNA, the CDR3 is TGCGCCAGCAGCCCTGGGACTTTCCAAGAGACCCAGTACTTC. Protein: CASSPGTFQETQYF. The rearrangement joins TRBV5-1 to TRBJ2-5; maybe TRBD2 (6 bases). Germline CDR1 and CDR2: SGHRS and YFSETQ. V gave up 4 bases and J gave up 1 base, with 11 bases separating them. The CDR3 runs 14 residues. Variable domain in full (rest from reference TRBV5-1 and TRBJ2-5): KAGVTQTPRYLIKTRGQQVTLSCSPISGHRSVSWYQQTPGQGLQFLFEYFSETQRNKGNFPGRFSGRQFSNSRSEMNVSTLELGDSALYLCASSPGTFQETQYFGPGTRLLVL.

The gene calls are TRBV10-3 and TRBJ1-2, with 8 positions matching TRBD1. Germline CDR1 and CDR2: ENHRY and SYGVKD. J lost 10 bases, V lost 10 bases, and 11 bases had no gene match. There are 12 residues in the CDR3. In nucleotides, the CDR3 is TGTGCCACCGACAGGGGCGACTTAGCCTACACCTTC. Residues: CATDRGDLAYTF.

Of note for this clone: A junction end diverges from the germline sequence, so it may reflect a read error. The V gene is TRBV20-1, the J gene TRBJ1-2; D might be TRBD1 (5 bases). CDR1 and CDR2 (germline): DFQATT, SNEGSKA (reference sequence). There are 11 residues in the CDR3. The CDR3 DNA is TGCAGTGCTAGAGAGAAGGGGCCGAGAATCTTC. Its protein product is CSAREKGPRIF.

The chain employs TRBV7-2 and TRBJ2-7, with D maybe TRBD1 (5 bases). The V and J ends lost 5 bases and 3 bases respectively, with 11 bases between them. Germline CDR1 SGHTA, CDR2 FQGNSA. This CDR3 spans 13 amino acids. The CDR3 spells CASSVGANYEQYF. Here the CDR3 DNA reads TGTGCCAGCAGCGTAGGGGCTAACTACGAGCAGTACTTC.

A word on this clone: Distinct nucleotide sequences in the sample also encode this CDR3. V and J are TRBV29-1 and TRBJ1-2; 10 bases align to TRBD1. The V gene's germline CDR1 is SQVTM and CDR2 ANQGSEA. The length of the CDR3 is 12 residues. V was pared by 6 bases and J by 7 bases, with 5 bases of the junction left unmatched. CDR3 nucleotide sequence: TGCAGCGTCGCCGGGACAGGGGTTGGCTACACCTTC. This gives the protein CSVAGTGVGYTF. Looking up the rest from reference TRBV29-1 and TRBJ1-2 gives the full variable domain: SAVISQKPSRDICQRGTSLTIQCQVDSQVTMMFWYRQQPGQSLTLIATANQGSEATYESGFVIDKFPISRPNLTFSTLTVSNMSPEDSSIYLCSVAGTGVGYTFGSGTRLTVV.

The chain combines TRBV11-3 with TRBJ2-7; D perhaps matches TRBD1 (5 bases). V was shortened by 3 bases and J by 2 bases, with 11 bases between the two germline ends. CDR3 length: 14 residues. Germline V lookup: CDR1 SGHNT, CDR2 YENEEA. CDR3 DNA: TGTGCCAGCAGCTTGGGGCCGGAGACCTACGAGCAGTACTTC. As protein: CASSLGPETYEQYF.

In nucleotides, the CDR3 is TGCGCCAGCAGGCCCGGGACAGGGGGAGGAGAGACCCAGTACTTC. The encoded protein is CASRPGTGGGETQYF. The chain couples TRBV5-1 to TRBJ2-5, with TRBD1 matching over 11 bases. The CDR3 has 15 amino acids. Germline CDR1 and CDR2: SGHRS and YFSETQ. V was pared by 5 bases and J by 4 bases, with 7 bases of the junction left unmatched.

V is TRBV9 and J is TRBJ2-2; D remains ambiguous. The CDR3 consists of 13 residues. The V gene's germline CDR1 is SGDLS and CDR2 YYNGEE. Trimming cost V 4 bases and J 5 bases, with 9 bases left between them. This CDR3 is CASSPTLTGELFF. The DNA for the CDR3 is TGTGCCAGCAGCCCGACCTTGACCGGGGAGCTGTTTTTT.

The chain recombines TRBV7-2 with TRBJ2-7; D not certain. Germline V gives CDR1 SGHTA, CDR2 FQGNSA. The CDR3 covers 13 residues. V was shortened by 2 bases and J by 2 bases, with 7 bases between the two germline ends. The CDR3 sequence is CASSLLDTYEQYF. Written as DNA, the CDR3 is TGTGCCAGCAGCTTATTAGATACCTACGAGCAGTACTTC.

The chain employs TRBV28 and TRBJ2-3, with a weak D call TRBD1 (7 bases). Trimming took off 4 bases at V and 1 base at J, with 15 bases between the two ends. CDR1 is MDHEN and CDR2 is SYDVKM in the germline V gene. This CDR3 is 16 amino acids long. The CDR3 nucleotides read TGTGCCAGCAGTTCACCCGGGGGACAGCGCACAGATACGCAGTATTTT. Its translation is CASSSPGGQRTDTQYF.

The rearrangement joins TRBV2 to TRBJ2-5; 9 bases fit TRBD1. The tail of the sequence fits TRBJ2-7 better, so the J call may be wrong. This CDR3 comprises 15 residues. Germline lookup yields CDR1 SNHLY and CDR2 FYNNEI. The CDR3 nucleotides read TGTGCCAGCAGGGCCAACAGGGGGCGCACCTACGAGCAGTACTTC. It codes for CASRANRGRTYEQYF.